Each of the 23 T cell receptor beta chains below was sequenced from the same sample in a study of early T cells in non-severe SARS-CoV-2 infection. A single record per CDR3 protein comes from TCRdb applying MiXCR to the 5' RACE reads. The sample contains 15,000 to 20,000 distinct CDR3 sequences, approximately 6.1% of which appear only once. Sequences were obtained from whole blood. The receptors were gathered from an adult who was a healthcare worker with PCR-confirmed SARS-CoV-2 infection or an uninfected control (not recorded which).

Notes on this clonotype: Just one base apart from a much larger clone, this may be a read error. CDR3 DNA sequence: TGTGCCAGCAGTACCTCGGGACCCTCGGGCACTGAAGCTTTCTTT. Its protein is CASSTSGPSGTEAFF. This sequence joins TRBV25-1 and TRBJ1-1, with D perhaps TRBD1 (5 bases). The CDR3 sequence is 15 residues long. With 5 bases removed from V and 4 bases from J, the gap between germline ends came to 17 bases. Germline loops: CDR1 MGHDK, CDR2 SYGVNS.

In this sample, this clonotype turned up many times. V usage is TRBV20-1 and J usage is TRBJ1-1; D not resolved. V was pared by 3 bases and J by 4 bases, with 12 bases between. This CDR3 has 13 amino acids. In germline, CDR1 is DFQATT, CDR2 SNEGSKA (reference sequence). CDR3 in DNA: TGCAGTGCTAGGCCGTACATGGGCACTGAAGCTTTCTTT. Translated, it gives CSARPYMGTEAFF.

This clonotype was seen a few times. The J gene is TRBJ1-1, the V gene TRBV28; 7 bases match TRBD1. Trimming at V came to 3 bases and at J to 0 bases, leaving 10 bases not matched to a gene. This CDR3 is 17 amino acids long. Germline loops: CDR1 MDHEN, CDR2 SYDVKM. CDR3 protein: CASSFPGRGMMNTEAFF. The CDR3 DNA follows: TGTGCCAGCAGTTTCCCCGGCAGGGGGATGATGAACACTGAAGCTTTCTTT.

This clonotype was observed many times. The gene calls are TRBV10-2 and TRBJ1-6; D perhaps matches TRBD1 (5 bases). CDR1 and CDR2 (germline): WSHSY, SAAADI. V lost 5 bases to trimming and J lost 8 bases, with 7 bases between them. The CDR3 is 12 residues long. The DNA of the CDR3 is TGCGCCAGCAGTAGGGGAGATTCACCCCTCCACTTT. Translating gives CASSRGDSPLHF.

In its sample, this clonotype was seen many times. The gene calls are TRBV28 and TRBJ2-7; unclear D gene. Trimming shortened V by 6 bases and J by 3 bases, and 21 bases separated the two germline ends. Per germline, CDR1 MDHEN and CDR2 SYDVKM. CDR3 length equals 16 residues. The chain's CDR3 is CASSPVFSTLCYEQYF. CDR3 sequence (DNA): TGTGCCAGCAGCCCTGTTTTCAGTACCCTCTGCTACGAGCAGTACTTC.

This clonotype was counted at least ten times. The chain joins TRBV6-2 or TRBV6-3 to TRBJ1-6, with 10 bases that match TRBD1. The CDR3 is made up of 16 amino acids. With V trimmed by 2 bases and J by 6 bases, 4 bases remained unmatched. Germline CDR1 MNHEY, CDR2 SVGEGT. CDR3 protein: CASSYLRTGGNSPLHF. DNA of the CDR3: TGTGCCAGCAGTTACCTCCGGACAGGGGGTAATTCACCCCTCCACTTT.

This clonotype showed up many times. The rearrangement joins TRBV7-2 to TRBJ1-1; D remains unclear. Germline V gene data show CDR1 as SGHTA and CDR2 as FQGNSA. Trimming removed 5 bases from V and 3 bases from J, with 16 bases in between. This CDR3 is built from 15 residues. The CDR3 sequence is CASSLTPRTYTEAFF. Here the CDR3 DNA reads TGTGCCAGCAGCCTCACCCCCAGAACTTACACTGAAGCTTTCTTT.

There are many counts of this clonotype. The chain uses TRBV9 and TRBJ2-7; D is unresolved. The ends were cut back, 2 bases at V and 0 bases at J, with 9 bases in the middle. CDR1 is SGDLS and CDR2 is YYNGEE in the germline V gene. The CDR3 loop spans 14 amino acids. CDR3 sequence reads: CASSVYPSSYEQYF. Here the CDR3 DNA reads TGTGCCAGCAGCGTCTACCCGAGCTCCTACGAGCAGTACTTC.

By share, this clonotype ranks as medium-sized. The genes are TRBV28 and TRBJ2-6; 7 bases align to TRBD1. CDR3 length: 17 residues. The trim removed 3 bases at V and 1 base at J, leaving 6 bases unmatched. Germline CDR1 reads MDHEN; CDR2 reads SYDVKM. The CDR3 spells CASSLTGRPSGANVLTF. DNA for the CDR3: TGTGCCAGCAGTTTGACAGGGCGACCTTCTGGGGCCAACGTCCTGACTTTC.

This clonotype has ten or more counts. The chain is built from TRBV29-1 and TRBJ2-7; TRBD1 agrees at 9 bases. CDR3 size: 14 residues. Germline V gene lookup returns CDR1 SQVTM and CDR2 ANQGSEA. V lost 6 bases to trimming and J lost 2 bases; unmatched junction nucleotides: 8. The CDR3 coding sequence is TGCAGCGTCGACAGGGGGAAGGGCCCCTACGAGCAGTACTTC. Encoded protein: CSVDRGKGPYEQYF.

In this sample, this clonotype turned up many times. The chain links TRBV19 to TRBJ2-5; a weak D match, TRBD2 (6 bases). This CDR3 comprises 13 residues. V was shortened by 6 bases and J by 3 bases, with 11 bases between the two germline ends. CDR1 and CDR2 from the germline V gene are LNHDA and SQIVND (reference sequence). As DNA, the CDR3 is TGTGCCAGTAGCTGGACTAACGAAGAGACCCAGTACTTC. Its translation is CASSWTNEETQYF.

This clonotype was observed a few times. The gene calls are TRBV6-6 and TRBJ2-5; no clear D. The V end was cut by 0 bases, the J end by 4 bases, with 9 bases between. The CDR3 runs 14 residues. CDR1 is MNHNY, CDR2 SVGAGI, per germline (reference sequence). The CDR3 spells CASSYSRVGETQYF. The CDR3 nucleotides read TGTGCCAGCAGTTACTCAAGGGTCGGAGAGACCCAGTACTTC.

This clonotype was counted many times. The chain has TRBV2 and TRBJ2-7; tentatively, D is TRBD2 (5 bases). The V and J ends lost 2 bases and 9 bases respectively, with 8 bases between them. CDR3 length: 11 residues. Germline CDR1 and CDR2: SNHLY and FYNNEI. In DNA, the CDR3 is TGTGCCAGCAGTGAACCTAGCCGGCAGTACTTC. Protein product: CASSEPSRQYF.

This clonotype was found many times. The chain joins TRBV15 to TRBJ1-4; D call uncertain. Looked up from germline, CDR1 is LNHNV and CDR2 is YYDKDF (reference sequence). This CDR3 comprises 14 residues. V lost 0 bases to trimming and J lost 5 bases, with 7 bases between them. The CDR3 protein is CATSRDPGNEKLFF. CDR3 sequence (DNA): TGTGCCACCAGCAGAGACCCAGGCAATGAAAAACTGTTTTTT.

V usage is TRBV20-1 and J usage is TRBJ1-6; 7 nucleotides agree with TRBD1. V dropped 3 bases and J dropped 10; count of bases not matched to a gene: 6. CDR1 and CDR2 (germline): DFQATT, SNEGSKA (reference sequence). The CDR3 is 13 residues long. The CDR3 is CSASWTGGSPLHF. CDR3 nucleotide sequence: TGCAGTGCTAGTTGGACAGGAGGCTCACCCCTCCACTTT.

The chain combines TRBV7-8 with TRBJ2-3; tentatively, D is TRBD2 (6 bases). V was shortened by 8 bases and J by 3 bases, with 12 bases between the two germline ends. Germline values: CDR1 SGHVS, CDR2 FQNEAQ. The CDR3 spans 13 residues. CDR3 nucleotide sequence: TGTGCCAGCCGGCAGGGAGGTACAGATACGCAGTATTTT. This codes for CASRQGGTDTQYF.

This clonotype is labeled as medium-sized. This chain links TRBV28 with TRBJ2-6; D call uncertain. CDR1 is MDHEN, CDR2 SYDVKM, per germline. The ends were cut back, 5 bases at V and 1 base at J, with 9 bases in the middle. CDR3 length equals 15 residues. CDR3 residues: CASSPRLSGANVLTF. The CDR3 region has the DNA TGTGCCAGCAGTCCTAGACTTTCTGGGGCCAACGTCCTGACTTTC. The full variable domain, its missing parts supplied by reference TRBV28 and TRBJ2-6, is DVKVTQSSRYLVKRTGEKVFLECVQDMDHENMFWYRQDPGLGLRLIYFSYDVKMKEKGDIPEGYSVSREKKERFSLILESASTNQTSMYLCASSPRLSGANVLTFGAGSRLTVL.

This clonotype was picked up many times. The chain combines TRBV3-1 with TRBJ2-7, with D perhaps matching TRBD1 or TRBD2 (5 bases each). Germline lookup yields CDR1 LGHDT and CDR2 YNNKEL (reference sequence). CDR3 size: 16 residues. Deletions cut 0 bases from V and 3 bases from J, with 15 bases between. The CDR3 coding sequence is TGTGCCAGCAGCCAAGATCGTTGGGGGACGGTCTACGAGCAGTACTTC. It yields the protein CASSQDRWGTVYEQYF.

Sample share makes this clonotype medium-sized (0.01 to 0.1%). V and J are TRBV7-9 and TRBJ1-2; a possible D gene is TRBD1 (5 bases). The CDR3 is 12 amino acids. The germline V gene encodes CDR1 SEHNR and CDR2 FQNEAQ (reference sequence). The V gene lost 5 bases and the J gene lost 10 bases, with 14 bases spanning the gap. In DNA, the CDR3 is TGTGCCAGCAGCCCGACCGGGACCTACTACACCTTC. Residues: CASSPTGTYYTF. The variable domain in full, with the rest retrieved from reference TRBV7-9 and TRBJ1-2, is DTGVSQNPRHKITKRGQNVTFRCDPISEHNRLYWYRQTLGQGPEFLTYFQNEAQLEKSRLLSDRFSAERPKGSFSTLEIQRTEQGDSAMYLCASSPTGTYYTFGSGTRLTVV.

In this sample, this clonotype turned up many times. The chain combines TRBV3-1 with TRBJ2-7; a possible D gene is TRBD2 (6 bases). V lost 5 bases to trimming and J lost 4 bases, with 9 bases between them. The CDR3 sequence is 12 residues long. Germline loops: CDR1 LGHDT, CDR2 YNNKEL (reference sequence). The DNA of the CDR3 is TGTGCCAGCAGCACACGGGGGTACGAGCAGTACTTC. Its translation is CASSTRGYEQYF.

This chain connects TRBV4-1 to TRBJ2-2, with D perhaps matching TRBD2 (6 bases). This CDR3 contains 15 residues. CDR1 and CDR2 from the germline V gene are MGHRA and YSYEKL. With 1 base removed from V and 4 bases from J, the gap between germline ends came to 10 bases. The DNA of the CDR3 is TGCGCCAGCAGCCAAGTCAGGGAGGTCACCGGGGAGCTGTTTTTT. Protein sequence: CASSQVREVTGELFF.

This clonotype has ten or more counts. The chain couples TRBV30 to TRBJ2-7; tentatively, D is TRBD2 (5 bases). The CDR3 covers 15 residues. From germline, CDR1 is GTSNPN and CDR2 SVGIG (reference sequence). V dropped 0 bases and J dropped 0 bases, with 12 bases sitting between them. The CDR3 region is CAWSVLGNPSYEQYF. Here the CDR3 DNA reads TGTGCCTGGAGTGTACTAGGCAACCCCTCCTACGAGCAGTACTTC. The whole variable domain, filled in from reference TRBV30 and TRBJ2-7, reads SQTIHQWPATLVQPVGSPLSLECTVEGTSNPNLYWYRQAAGRGLQLLFYSVGIGQISSEVPQNLSASRPQDRQFILSSKKLLLSDSGFYLCAWSVLGNPSYEQYFGPGTRLTVT.

This clonotype was observed a handful of times. J is TRBJ2-6 and V is TRBV28; 7 bases align to TRBD1. CDR3 length: 16 amino acids. J gave up 0 bases and V 8 bases, and 7 bases lay outside the gene matches. Germline-derived CDR1 and CDR2 are MDHEN and SYDVKM. The CDR3, as DNA: TGTGCCAGCGCTGGGGGACAGACCTCTGGGGCCAACGTCCTGACTTTC. Translating gives CASAGGQTSGANVLTF.